This TCR beta chain was captured in a study of blood T cell repertoires in COVID-19. The table came from immunoSEQ multiplex PCR; TCRdb's copy has only in-frame clones and leaves some out. The sample holds 200,000 to 250,000 clones; roughly nine tenths are singletons and the top ten take 3% to 3.5%. This CDR3 comprises 15 residues. With V trimmed by 3 bases and J by 2 bases, 4 bases remained unmatched. From germline, CDR1 is LNHDA and CDR2 SQIVND (reference sequence). The TCR originated in a woman in her fifties or sixties in a cohort exposed to, infected with or recovered from COVID-19 (not recorded which). Sequenced material: PBMCs or T cells enriched from blood (not recorded which). The rearrangement joins TRBV19 to TRBJ1-3; 7 bases map to TRBD1. The CDR3 here is CASSINRGTGNTIYF. In DNA form, the CDR3 reads TGTGCCAGTAGTATCAACAGGGGCACTGGAAACACCATATATTTT.